These T cell receptor beta chains were read from a single sample in a study of blood T cell repertoires in COVID-19. The data were produced by immunoSEQ multiplex PCR, yet TCRdb's version contains in-frame clones alone and is incomplete. Here the sample spans about 170,000 clones, 75% to 90% being singletons. The source material was peripheral blood. The receptors originated from a woman older than 75 with active or convalescent COVID-19. CDR3s include the opening cysteine and the closing phenylalanine or tryptophan. D genes are given only for firm matches. Rows give clone size only sometimes, using once, few, many, or a class for an expanded clone.

d_call,clone_size,j_call,v_call,cdr3_nt,cdr3_aa
TRBD1,NA,TRBJ2-7,TRBV29-1,TGCAGCGTTGGGGGACAGGGGACCTACGAGCAGTACTTC,CSVGGQGTYEQYF
NA,NA,TRBJ2-4,TRBV18,TGTGCCAGCTCACCCCGCGAACTAGCCAAAAACATTCAGTACTTC,CASSPRELAKNIQYF
TRBD1,NA,TRBJ2-5,TRBV10-3,TGTGCCATCAGTGACACAGGGGGTCTCGAGACCCAGTACTTC,CAISDTGGLETQYF
NA,NA,TRBJ1-6,TRBV4-3,TGCGCCAGCAGCCAAGATTACTCGGATAATTCACCCCTCCACTTT,CASSQDYSDNSPLHF
TRBD1,NA,TRBJ1-2,TRBV30,TGTGCCTGGAGTGCAGGGGGCGCCCATAACGGCTACACCTTC,CAWSAGGAHNGYTF
TRBD2,NA,TRBJ2-7,TRBV5-8,TGTGCCAGCAGCCGTCGAGCGGGGGCCTACGAGCAGTACTTC,CASSRRAGAYEQYF
NA,NA,TRBJ2-6,TRBV14,TGTGCCAGCAGCCAGGGGGCCTCTGGGGCCAACGTCCTGACTTTC,CASSQGASGANVLTF
TRBD1,NA,TRBJ1-5,TRBV7-9,TGTGCCAGCAGGCAACAGGGGCCCAATCAGCCCCAGCATTTT,CASRQQGPNQPQHF
TRBD2,NA,TRBJ2-5,TRBV5-1,TGCGCCAGCAGCTCTCGACTAGCGGGGGGTGAGACCCAGTACTTC,CASSSRLAGGETQYF
TRBD2,NA,TRBJ2-7,TRBV10-2,TGCGCCAGCAGGAGCTTAGCGGGGGCCCTTTACGAGCAGTACTTC,CASRSLAGALYEQYF
TRBD1,NA,TRBJ2-5,TRBV19,TGTGCCAGTAGTAAAGAAAGGACAGGGGGGGAGACCCAGTACTTC,CASSKERTGGETQYF
TRBD1,NA,TRBJ2-5,TRBV14,TGTGCCAGCAGCCTCTGGGCAGGGACAGCATCCATAGAGACCCAGTACTTC,CASSLWAGTASIETQYF
TRBD1,NA,TRBJ2-7,TRBV9,TGTGCCAGCAGCGTAGGCCCCGCGACAGGGGTTAAGGACTACGAGCAGTACTTC,CASSVGPATGVKDYEQYF
TRBD1,NA,TRBJ1-5,TRBV6-2/TRBV6-3,TGTGCCAGCAGTACAACAGGGGGGAATCAGCCCCAGCATTTT,CASSTTGGNQPQHF
TRBD2,once,TRBJ2-3,TRBV6-5,TGTGCCAGCACCCCCTTAGCGGGGGGGTTTCGAACGCAGTATTTT,CASTPLAGGFRTQYF
TRBD1,NA,TRBJ2-1,TRBV11-2,TGTGCCAGCAGCTTAGAGGGACAGGGCTACAATGAGCAGTTCTTC,CASSLEGQGYNEQFF
TRBD1,NA,TRBJ2-7,TRBV5-4,TGTGCCAGCAGTTCGGGACAGGGTCCCCTCTACGAGCAGTACTTC,CASSSGQGPLYEQYF
NA,NA,TRBJ1-4,TRBV25-1,TGTGCCAGCAGTGAAGACAGCTATGAAAAACTGTTTTTT,CASSEDSYEKLFF
TRBD1,NA,TRBJ1-5,TRBV3-1/TRBV3-2,TGTGCCAGCAGCCCCCGACAGGGGAACAATCAGCCCCAGCATTTT,CASSPRQGNNQPQHF
TRBD2,NA,TRBJ2-7,TRBV18,TGTGCCAGCTCAACCTCCGGGACTAGCCCCTACGAGCAGTACTTC,CASSTSGTSPYEQYF
NA,NA,TRBJ1-2,TRBV5-1,TGCGCCAGCAGTCTGGGCTCACCTTATGGCTACACCTTC,CASSLGSPYGYTF
TRBD1,NA,TRBJ1-2,TRBV6-5,TGTGCCAGCAGTCAGGGACAGGGTGGCTACACCTTC,CASSQGQGGYTF
NA,few,TRBJ1-1,TRBV19,TGTGCCAGTAGTTACAACGTGCGGTCGAACACTGAAGCTTTCTTT,CASSYNVRSNTEAFF
NA,once,TRBJ1-1,TRBV18,TGTGCCAGCTCACCCTCGATTGGGGGGGGGAACACTGAAGCTTTCTTT,CASSPSIGGGNTEAFF
TRBD1,NA,TRBJ1-2,TRBV2,TGTGCCGGCGACAGGGGGCGAATTTCCAACTATGGCTACACCTTC,CAGDRGRISNYGYTF
TRBD1,few,TRBJ2-5,TRBV7-9,TGTGCCAGCAGCTTAGTAGGGGACAGGGAAGAGACCCAGTACTTC,CASSLVGDREETQYF